The rows below give T cell receptor beta chains drawn from one sample of a study of shared clonotypes between healthy human individuals. Assay used: immunoSEQ multiplex PCR; TCRdb lists only in-frame clones, some missing. Of about 610,000 clones listed, about 96% are singletons. Source material: naive CD8+ T cells sorted from blood. These receptors came from a woman aged 30 to 39 in good health. Both conserved end residues are part of each CDR3. A D gene is named only where the DNA matches it firmly. Not every row has a clone size; where given, it reads once, few, many or a size class.

V	D	J	length	size	CDR3	DNA
TRBV13	NA	TRBJ2-1	15	NA	CASSTGMERNNEQFF	TGTGCCAGCAGCACCGGCATGGAACGGAACAATGAGCAGTTCTTC
TRBV28	NA	TRBJ2-7	14	NA	CASHTRQGLYEQYF	TGTGCCAGCCACACCCGACAGGGACTCTACGAGCAGTACTTC
TRBV4-1	NA	TRBJ2-3	12	NA	CASSGGTDTQYF	TGCGCCAGCAGCGGTGGCACAGATACGCAGTATTTT
TRBV28	NA	TRBJ1-5	14	NA	CASSLRGLNQPQHF	TGTGCCAGCAGCCTCCGGGGCCTCAATCAGCCCCAGCATTTT
TRBV30	TRBD1	TRBJ1-1	14	NA	CASRTGRGYTEAFF	TGTGCCTCCCGGACAGGGCGGGGGTACACTGAAGCTTTCTTT
TRBV27	NA	TRBJ1-2	14	NA	CASSIAGTGGGYTF	TGTGCCAGCAGTATAGCAGGGACGGGAGGGGGCTACACCTTC
TRBV5-6	TRBD2	TRBJ2-1	15	NA	CASSLLAGGLNEQFF	TGTGCCAGCAGCTTGCTAGCGGGAGGTCTCAATGAGCAGTTCTTC
TRBV19	NA	TRBJ1-4	15	NA	CASSIGWGLGEKLFF	TGTGCCAGTAGCATCGGGTGGGGGCTTGGAGAAAAACTGTTTTTT
TRBV6-5	NA	TRBJ2-7	14	NA	CASSLSALDVEQYF	TGTGCCAGCAGTTTGTCAGCCCTCGATGTCGAGCAGTACTTC
TRBV10-2	NA	TRBJ2-5	14	NA	CASSERTEQETQYF	TGCGCCAGCAGTGAGAGGACAGAACAAGAGACCCAGTACTTC
TRBV7-9	NA	TRBJ1-2	15	NA	CASSFGGSHAYGYTF	TGTGCCAGCAGCTTCGGGGGATCTCACGCCTATGGCTACACCTTC
TRBV7-3	TRBD1	TRBJ1-2	15	NA	CASSPTGTGIDGYTF	TGTGCCAGCAGCCCAACCGGGACAGGGATCGATGGCTACACCTTC
TRBV6-1	NA	TRBJ1-2	15	NA	CASSEWGFMDYGYTF	TGTGCCAGCAGTGAATGGGGGTTTATGGACTATGGCTACACCTTC
TRBV6-1	TRBD2	TRBJ2-7	14	NA	CASSSSGSSYEQYF	TGTGCCAGCAGCTCTAGCGGGAGCTCCTACGAGCAGTACTTC
TRBV28	NA	TRBJ1-1	14	NA	CASSLLGEYTEAFF	TGTGCCAGCAGTTTATTGGGGGAATATACTGAAGCTTTCTTT
TRBV19	NA	TRBJ1-1	15	NA	CASSIMGLMNTEAFF	TGTGCCAGTAGTATCATGGGGCTCATGAACACTGAAGCTTTCTTT
TRBV28	NA	TRBJ2-1	14	NA	CASSHGTNYNEQFF	TGTGCCAGCAGCCATGGGACCAACTACAATGAGCAGTTCTTC
TRBV5-4	NA	TRBJ2-3	12	NA	CASSLGGEGQYF	TGTGCCAGCAGCTTGGGCGGTGAAGGGCAGTATTTT
TRBV9	TRBD1	TRBJ2-3	15	NA	CASSDPGQYTDTQYF	TGTGCCAGCAGCGACCCGGGACAGTACACAGATACGCAGTATTTT
TRBV4-1	NA	TRBJ2-1	18	NA	CASSPRQGELATRHEQFF	TGCGCCAGCAGCCCCCGACAGGGTGAGCTAGCGACGAGACATGAGCAGTTCTTC
TRBV10-2	NA	TRBJ1-4	13	few	CASTQTTNEKLFF	TGCGCCAGCACCCAAACAACTAATGAAAAACTGTTTTTT
TRBV6-1	NA	TRBJ2-2	17	NA	CASSEEDGFTFTGELFF	TGTGCCAGCAGTGAAGAGGACGGCTTCACCTTCACCGGGGAGCTGTTTTTT
TRBV10-3	TRBD2	TRBJ2-2	17	NA	CAISEFWSGRAAGELFF	TGTGCCATCAGTGAGTTTTGGAGCGGGAGGGCCGCCGGGGAGCTGTTTTTT
TRBV10-3	NA	TRBJ1-1	15	NA	CAISEGHLMNTEAFF	TGTGCCATCAGTGAGGGACACCTCATGAACACTGAAGCTTTCTTT
TRBV28	NA	TRBJ1-1	14	NA	CASSLLRGFTEAFF	TGTGCCAGCAGTCTCCTTAGGGGGTTTACTGAAGCTTTCTTT
TRBV2	TRBD1	TRBJ2-5	15	NA	CASSSGDRVFETQYF	TGTGCCAGCAGTTCCGGGGACAGGGTGTTTGAGACCCAGTACTTC
TRBV28	NA	TRBJ1-5	16	NA	CASSLRTAYSNQPQHF	TGTGCCAGCAGTTTGAGGACAGCGTATAGCAATCAGCCCCAGCATTTT
TRBV28	NA	TRBJ2-7	14	NA	CASSHVRGPYEQYF	TGTGCCAGCAGTCACGTCAGGGGCCCCTACGAGCAGTACTTC
TRBV4-2	NA	TRBJ2-1	16	NA	CASSPEIGSSYNEQFF	TGTGCCAGCAGCCCCGAGATCGGGAGCTCCTACAATGAGCAGTTCTTC
TRBV4-1	NA	TRBJ1-2	16	NA	CASSQDLKGLNYGYTF	TGCGCCAGCAGCCAAGATCTCAAGGGACTGAACTATGGCTACACCTTC
TRBV11-3	TRBD2	TRBJ2-2	18	NA	CASSLGTHRGRTYGELFF	TGTGCCAGCAGCTTAGGGACCCACCGCGGGAGGACCTACGGGGAGCTGTTTTTT
TRBV27	NA	TRBJ2-1	13	few	CASSLGNGNEQFF	TGTGCCAGCAGTTTAGGGAATGGGAATGAGCAGTTCTTC
TRBV19	NA	TRBJ2-1	12	NA	CASSIGYNEQFF	TGTGCCAGTAGTATCGGCTACAATGAGCAGTTCTTC
TRBV9	TRBD2	TRBJ2-1	13	NA	CASSGLEGGKQFF	TGTGCCAGCAGCGGTTTGGAGGGAGGGAAGCAGTTCTTC
TRBV7-7	NA	TRBJ2-7	14	NA	CASSPGFRSYEQYF	TGTGCCAGCAGCCCCGGGTTTCGATCCTACGAGCAGTACTTC
TRBV5-1	NA	TRBJ2-7	18	NA	CASVSSSVRAPPHYEQYF	TGCGCCAGCGTAAGTTCGTCCGTTCGAGCCCCACCTCACTACGAGCAGTACTTC
TRBV28	NA	TRBJ2-5	13	few	CASSFDNQETQYF	TGTGCCAGCAGTTTCGACAATCAAGAGACCCAGTACTTC
TRBV21-1	NA	TRBJ1-1	16	NA	CASSSQTFDRNTEAFF	TGTGCCAGCAGCTCCCAAACTTTCGACAGGAACACTGAAGCTTTCTTT
TRBV9	TRBD1	TRBJ1-1	15	NA	CASSTGQGANTEAFF	TGTGCCAGCAGCACCGGACAGGGGGCGAACACTGAAGCTTTCTTT
TRBV28	NA	TRBJ2-2	15	NA	CASRRLRQTPGELFF	TGTGCCAGCAGACGCCTTAGACAGACCCCCGGGGAGCTGTTTTTT
TRBV29-1	NA	TRBJ2-7	16	NA	CSVEGGSDLQGYEQYF	TGCAGCGTTGAAGGGGGGTCGGACTTACAGGGCTACGAGCAGTACTTC
TRBV27	NA	TRBJ2-1	15	NA	CASSLLPVEGNEQFF	TGTGCCAGCAGTTTATTGCCGGTTGAGGGCAATGAGCAGTTCTTC
TRBV7-9	NA	TRBJ1-1	12	NA	CASSRGGTEAFF	TGTGCCAGCAGTCGAGGGGGCACTGAAGCTTTCTTT
TRBV28	NA	TRBJ1-1	14	NA	CASSPDSAYTEAFF	TGTGCCAGCAGCCCAGACAGTGCCTACACTGAAGCTTTCTTT
TRBV5-6	NA	TRBJ1-4	16	NA	CASSFGPQGSREKLFF	TGTGCCAGCAGTTTTGGACCCCAGGGGTCCCGAGAAAAACTGTTTTTT
TRBV7-9	TRBD2	TRBJ2-7	14	NA	CASSPLAGDYEQYF	TGTGCCAGCAGCCCTCTAGCGGGTGACTACGAGCAGTACTTC
TRBV9	TRBD2	TRBJ2-3	16	NA	CASSVPISGGPDTQYF	TGTGCCAGCAGCGTACCGATATCGGGAGGGCCAGATACGCAGTATTTT
TRBV2	NA	TRBJ1-5	15	few	CASSDRGTGIQPQHF	TGTGCCAGCAGTGATAGGGGAACGGGAATTCAGCCCCAGCATTTT
TRBV19	NA	TRBJ2-3	14	once	CASSGGGGTDTQYF	TGTGCCAGTAGTGGGGGAGGAGGAACAGATACGCAGTATTTT
TRBV28	NA	TRBJ2-3	11	NA	CASSLADTQYF	TGTGCCAGCAGTTTGGCCGATACGCAGTATTTT
TRBV28	TRBD1	TRBJ1-2	16	NA	CASSLVWTGGHYGYTF	TGTGCCAGCAGTTTAGTGTGGACAGGGGGTCACTATGGCTACACCTTC
TRBV27	NA	TRBJ2-1	16	NA	CASSYIPGPRGNEQFF	TGTGCCAGCTCTTATATTCCCGGGCCTAGAGGGAATGAGCAGTTCTTC
TRBV6-6	NA	TRBJ2-7	12	NA	CASSYTREEQYF	TGTGCCAGCAGTTATACCAGGGAGGAACAGTACTTC
TRBV21-1	NA	TRBJ2-5	15	NA	CASSKTEVAGGTRYF	NA
TRBV4-1	NA	TRBJ2-7	13	NA	CASSRGLLYEQYF	TGCGCCAGCAGCCGGGGACTTCTCTACGAGCAGTACTTC